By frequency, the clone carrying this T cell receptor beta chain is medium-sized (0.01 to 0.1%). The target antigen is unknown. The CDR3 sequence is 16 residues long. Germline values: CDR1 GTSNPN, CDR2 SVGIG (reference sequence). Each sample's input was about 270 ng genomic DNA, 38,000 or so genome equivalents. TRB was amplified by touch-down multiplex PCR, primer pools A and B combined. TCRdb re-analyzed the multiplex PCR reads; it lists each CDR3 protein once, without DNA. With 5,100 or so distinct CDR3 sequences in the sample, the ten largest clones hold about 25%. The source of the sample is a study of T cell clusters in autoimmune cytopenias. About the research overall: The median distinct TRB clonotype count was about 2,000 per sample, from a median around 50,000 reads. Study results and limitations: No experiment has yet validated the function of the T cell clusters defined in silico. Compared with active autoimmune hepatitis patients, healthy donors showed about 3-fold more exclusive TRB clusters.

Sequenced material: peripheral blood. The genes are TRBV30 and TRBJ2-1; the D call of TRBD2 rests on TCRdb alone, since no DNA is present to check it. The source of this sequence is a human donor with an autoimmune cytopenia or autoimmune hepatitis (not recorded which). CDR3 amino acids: CAWSVLQAGARSEQFF.